This T cell receptor beta chain comes out of a study of vaccination effects on CD4 cells after COVID-19. Looking at the study overall: Relative to the second dose, post-vaccine samples were obtained a median of 72 days later.

Sequencing was performed with immunoSEQ multiplex PCR; in TCRdb, only in-frame clones are kept and a portion is missing. The profile covers fewer than 90,000 clones, with 60% to 85% appearing a single time and roughly 1.1% taken by the ten largest. Between the trimmed V and J ends, which lost 1 base and 5 bases, there was a span of 8 bases. The CDR3 length is 13 residues. Germline lookup yields CDR1 SEHNR and CDR2 FQNEAQ (reference sequence). About this clone itself: Its antigen is unknown.

Study-wide findings and caveats: Clones from infection and from vaccination both contracted markedly late after vaccination. Few convalescent patients were studied, and early post-infection samples were lacking. Healthy vaccinees' vaccine-induced clones included only 1 of 255 that recognized common cold coronaviruses.

Antigen-specific CD4+ T cells were expanded (with viral peptide pools) by the ViraFEST assay ahead of sequencing. Following culture for under 12 days, CD4+ T cells were isolated. Vaccination of participants consisted of two doses of either the BNT162b2 or mRNA-1273 vaccine. The chain couples TRBV7-9 to TRBJ2-5, with D perhaps matching TRBD1 or TRBD2 (5 bases each). The specimen comprised CD4+ T cells from PBMCs cultured with HCoV-OC43 spike peptides, sampled after COVID-19 vaccination. Stated subset: HCoV-OC43 spike overlapping peptide pool stimulation. This clonotype was sampled from a human donor who received a COVID-19 vaccine. The CDR3 sequence is CASSLEWDETQYF. In DNA, the CDR3 is TGTGCCAGCAGCTTAGAGTGGGACGAGACCCAGTACTTC.